This TCR beta chain was profiled in a study of siplizumab effects on memory and regulatory T cells. Assay: immunoSEQ multiplex PCR; the TCRdb copy retains only in-frame clones and omits some. The sample has around 68,000 clones, over 80% seen once. This clonotype originated in a human donor in good health. Sequencing used Tregs sorted from blood.

The DNA of the CDR3 is TGTGCCAGCAGTTTGGACGGCAGGGTGTCCGGGGCCAACGTCCTGACTTTC. This encodes CASSLDGRVSGANVLTF. This chain joins TRBV27 and TRBJ2-6; D might be TRBD1 (5 bases). Germline V gene sequence: CDR1 MNHEY, CDR2 SMNVEV (reference sequence). V lost 3 bases and J lost 4, with 16 bases in between. CDR3 size: 17 residues.